The present T cell receptor (beta chain) was sequenced within a study of T cell changes during pregnancy in multiple sclerosis. This clone was counted once. Data came from immunoSEQ multiplex PCR; TCRdb stores just in-frame clones and leaves some out. Of tens of thousands of clones in the sample, over 85% are singletons; the top ten hold 3.7%. The germline V gene has CDR1 SNHLY and CDR2 FYNNEI. V was clipped by 5 bases and J by 3 bases, with 14 bases between them. This CDR3 is 15 amino acids long. The sequences come from peripheral blood, collected after pregnancy. The TCR was taken from a female donor in good health, enrolled as a control in a pregnancy study. V usage is TRBV2 and J usage is TRBJ2-1; TRBD2 is a possible D gene (7 bases). In DNA, the CDR3 is TGTGCCAGCAGTCTCGGGGGGCTCGACTACAATGAGCAGTTCTTC. The encoded protein is CASSLGGLDYNEQFF.